This T cell receptor beta chain was observed in a study of blood T cells in healthy people across ages. Study-wide points: Both higher diversity and more naive CD4+ cells marked long-lived donors when set against aged donors. One million T cells yielded diversity estimates that were considered underestimates. Older age went with lower TCR beta diversity per million T cells, in a roughly linear way.

The CDR3 has 11 residues. Germline V CDR1 and CDR2: GTSNPN, SVGIG (reference sequence). V lost 1 base, J lost 5 bases, and 5 bases lay in between. The second PCR ran about 7 to 12 cycles with a sample-barcoded 5' primer and J-beta primers. One entry per CDR3 protein results from TCRdb running MiXCR on the 5' RACE reads. Of about 1.1 million distinct CDR3 sequences in the sample, less than 45% are singletons; the top ten hold less than 15%. Peripheral blood from each donor was collected in a volume of 9.5 to 10 milliliters. A remark on this clonotype: Its antigen is unknown.

This TCR derives from a man in his late teens or twenties in good health. Sample: blood. The chain uses TRBV30 and TRBJ1-2; no definite D call. The CDR3 protein is CAWSGTYGYTF. The DNA for the CDR3 is TGTGCCTGGAGTGGGACGTATGGCTACACCTTC.